Below are 9 T cell receptor beta chains sequenced from a single sample in a study of T cell responses to AZD1222 COVID-19 vaccine. TCRdb's table, derived via immunoSEQ multiplex PCR, lists solely in-frame clones and lacks some. This sample yields about 100,000 clones, of which about 92% are seen a single time; roughly 1.1% belongs to the top ten. The sequences come from peripheral blood, collected on day 0 of AZD1222 vaccination. These receptors all stem from an adult in good health.

The genes are TRBV7-9 and TRBJ1-5, with D perhaps matching TRBD1 (6 bases). The V gene lost 1 base and the J gene lost 5 bases, with 9 bases spanning the gap. Germline loops: CDR1 SEHNR, CDR2 FQNEAQ (reference sequence). This CDR3 spans 14 amino acids. CDR3 in amino acids: CASSLGTVDQPQHF. CDR3 sequence (DNA): TGTGCCAGCAGCTTAGGGACAGTGGATCAGCCCCAGCATTTT. The whole variable domain, remainder taken from reference TRBV7-9 and TRBJ1-5, is DTGVSQNPRHKITKRGQNVTFRCDPISEHNRLYWYRQTLGQGPEFLTYFQNEAQLEKSRLLSDRFSAERPKGSFSTLEIQRTEQGDSAMYLCASSLGTVDQPQHFGDGTRLSIL.

The chain uses TRBV11-3 and TRBJ2-7; D is possibly TRBD1 or TRBD2 (5 bases each). There are 16 residues in the CDR3. V lost 0 bases and J 3 bases, leaving 15 bases between the germline ends. Germline assignment: CDR1 SGHNT and CDR2 YENEEA. The CDR3: CASSLDPGAGIYEQYF. CDR3 DNA sequence: TGTGCCAGCAGCTTAGATCCCGGGGCTGGGATCTACGAGCAGTACTTC.

The V and J genes are TRBV7-2 and TRBJ2-7, with 10 bases identical to TRBD2. V trimming: 5 bases; J trimming: 6 bases; junction bases outside the gene matches: 7. This CDR3 has 14 amino acids. In germline, CDR1 is SGHTA, CDR2 FQGNSA. The CDR3, as DNA: TGTGCCAGCAGCCCGACTAGCGGGTGGCTCGAGCAGTACTTC. This codes for CASSPTSGWLEQYF.

This chain uses TRBV18 with TRBJ1-1, with a possible D match to TRBD1 (5 bases). Trimming took off 4 bases at V and 3 bases at J, with 12 bases between the two ends. The CDR3 extends over 14 amino acids. Germline CDR1 and CDR2: KGHSH and LQKENI. The CDR3 is CASSRGGKDTEAFF. CDR3 sequence (DNA): TGTGCCAGCTCACGGGGGGGAAAGGACACTGAAGCTTTCTTT. Drawing the rest from reference TRBV18 and TRBJ1-1, the complete variable domain is NAGVMQNPRHLVRRRGQEARLRCSPMKGHSHVYWYRQLPEEGLKFMVYLQKENIIDESGMPKERFSAEFPKEGPSILRIQQVVRGDSAAYFCASSRGGKDTEAFFGQGTRLTVV.

The chain uses TRBV7-3 and TRBJ2-5, with 8 bases that match TRBD2. This CDR3 contains 17 residues. Germline CDR1 is SGHTA and CDR2 is FQGTGA. The junction had 16 bases not matched to a gene; V was cut back by 5 bases and J by 5 bases. CDR3 amino acids: CASSLGPPGGGLETQYF. CDR3 DNA sequence: TGTGCCAGCAGCCTAGGTCCCCCGGGAGGGGGTTTGGAGACCCAGTACTTC.

This chain joins TRBV15 and TRBJ1-2, with D uncertain. Germline assignment: CDR1 LNHNV and CDR2 YYDKDF (reference sequence). V lost 0 bases to trimming and J lost 8 bases, with 10 bases between them. This CDR3 is built from 13 residues. CDR3 amino acids: CATSRDHQSGYTF. CDR3 bases: TGTGCCACCAGCAGAGATCATCAGAGCGGCTACACCTTC.

The gene calls are TRBV19 and TRBJ2-2; 7 bases fit TRBD1. The trim removed 3 bases at V and 5 bases at J, leaving 6 bases unmatched. Germline lookup yields CDR1 LNHDA and CDR2 SQIVND (reference sequence). There are 15 residues in the CDR3. The CDR3 DNA follows: TGTGCCAGTAGTATCGGGACAGCTCATACCGGGGAGCTGTTTTTT. Translation: CASSIGTAHTGELFF.

The CDR3 sequence: CASSATGVTNEKLFF. The CDR3 DNA sequence: TGTGCCAGCAGCGCTACAGGGGTCACTAATGAAAAACTGTTTTTT. This chain joins TRBV9 and TRBJ1-4; 7 nucleotides line up with TRBD1. Losses at the gene ends were 3 bases for V and 2 bases for J; bases not matched to a gene: 4. Germline CDR1 SGDLS, CDR2 YYNGEE. The CDR3 spans 15 residues.

V and J are TRBV5-6 and TRBJ1-1; D gene ambiguous. This CDR3 spans 15 amino acids. Trimming cost V 4 bases and J 4 bases, with 17 bases left between them. Germline V gene data show CDR1 as SGHDT and CDR2 as YYEEEE. CDR3 in amino acids: CASSPLGTRGTEAFF. The DNA of the CDR3 is TGTGCCAGCAGCCCCTTAGGAACTCGGGGCACTGAAGCTTTCTTT.